This T cell receptor (beta chain) came from a study of blood T cell repertoires in COVID-19. Assay used: immunoSEQ multiplex PCR; TCRdb lists only in-frame clones, some missing. The table has roughly 280,000 clones, around 90% seen once. This clone was observed once. The CDR3 covers 15 residues. The ends lost 3 bases at V and 0 bases at J; junction bases unmatched: 4. The V gene's germline CDR1 is MDHEN and CDR2 SYDVKM. Sequencing was done on a sample of PBMCs or T cells enriched from blood (not recorded which). This sequence originates from a woman aged 25 to 39 with acute COVID-19. The chain uses TRBV28 and TRBJ2-7; 8 bases agree with TRBD2. This CDR3 reads CASSLAAGDSYEQYF. The CDR3, as DNA: TGTGCCAGCAGTTTGGCAGCGGGAGACTCCTACGAGCAGTACTTC.